The next 13 T cell receptor beta chains were all read from a single sample in a study of patients and donors after allogeneic stem cell transplantation. TCRdb recomputed calls from the RT-PCR reads with MiXCR, one row per CDR3 protein. The repertoire has 900,000 to 1,000,000 distinct CDR3 sequences, roughly 18% of them found once; the top ten carry around 6%. Specimen: blood, either unsorted or a sorted T cell fraction (not recorded which). The source of these receptors is a human donor who was either an allogeneic HSCT recipient or a stem cell or donor lymphocyte infusion donor (not recorded which). It is not recorded whose cells these are; they may come from a transplant donor.

This clonotype was observed a few times. This chain links TRBV3-1 with TRBJ2-7; D not resolved. The germline V gene has CDR1 LGHDT and CDR2 YNNKEL (reference sequence). V was pared by 1 base and J by 2 bases, with 9 bases between. The CDR3 runs to 14 residues. CDR3 region: CASSQVRPTYEQYF. DNA for the CDR3: TGTGCCAGCAGCCAAGTGAGGCCAACCTACGAGCAGTACTTC.

This clonotype was recorded a few times. This chain connects TRBV4-3 to TRBJ2-7, with D possibly TRBD1 on 5 matching bases. V lost 0 bases and J 6 bases, leaving 18 bases between the germline ends. This CDR3 is 16 amino acids long. CDR1 and CDR2 from the germline V gene are LGHNA and YSLEER. CDR3 bases: TGCGCCAGCAGCCAAGAGAAGGGGTCAACAAGCCTCGAGCAGTACTTC. Translated, it gives CASSQEKGSTSLEQYF.

This clonotype was seen many times. The genes are TRBV3-1 and TRBJ2-3, with 8 positions matching TRBD1. The germline gives CDR1 LGHDT, CDR2 YNNKEL (reference sequence). J gave up 0 bases and V 6 bases, and 5 bases lay outside the gene matches. The CDR3 length is 15 residues. The CDR3 sequence is CASSPRDRSTDTQYF. The CDR3 nucleotides are TGTGCCAGCAGTCCCCGGGACAGGAGCACAGATACGCAGTATTTT.

This clonotype was counted only a few times. J is TRBJ1-1 and V is TRBV30, with 9 bases lining up with TRBD1. J lost 1 base, V lost 4 bases, and 1 base had no gene match. Germline values: CDR1 GTSNPN, CDR2 SVGIG (reference sequence). CDR3 size: 13 residues. This CDR3 reads CAWMGQGNTEAFF. The CDR3 bases are TGTGCCTGGATGGGACAGGGGAACACTGAAGCTTTCTTT.

This rearrangement joins TRBV9 to TRBJ1-6; D remains ambiguous. CDR1 SGDLS and CDR2 YYNGEE come from the germline V gene. The CDR3 consists of 15 residues. Trimming stripped 0 bases from V and 10 bases from J, with 14 bases between. CDR3 protein: CASSVVGRTGSPLHF. The CDR3 DNA reads TGTGCCAGCAGCGTAGTTGGCAGAACGGGATCACCCCTCCACTTT.

This clonotype has a handful of counts. V gene TRBV4-1 combines with J gene TRBJ2-3; D is uncertain. Trimming shortened V by 7 bases and J by 1 base, and 24 bases separated the two germline ends. Germline V gene data show CDR1 as MGHRA and CDR2 as YSYEKL. The CDR3 consists of 18 residues. This CDR3 reads CASTTLPPSWRRTDTQYF. The CDR3 coding sequence is TGCGCCAGCACCACTTTACCCCCCTCGTGGCGCCGCACAGATACGCAGTATTTT.

The sample holds a few counts of this clonotype. The chain links TRBV20-1 to TRBJ1-2; D may be TRBD1 (5 bases). V lost 2 bases and J lost 3, with 19 bases in between. The germline V gene encodes CDR1 DFQATT and CDR2 SNEGSKA (reference sequence). The CDR3 contains 16 residues. The CDR3 spells CSARKTAGSLDYGYTF. CDR3 coding DNA: TGCAGTGCTAGAAAGACGGCAGGGAGCCTTGACTATGGCTACACCTTC.

The genes are TRBV29-1 and TRBJ1-1; D uncertain. The germline V and J ends were trimmed by 4 bases and 4 bases, with 7 bases remaining between them. The germline V gene encodes CDR1 SQVTM and CDR2 ANQGSEA. The CDR3 runs to 11 residues. The CDR3 loop is CSVVTSTEAFF. The CDR3 region has the DNA TGCAGCGTTGTTACCTCCACTGAAGCTTTCTTT.

The rearrangement uses TRBV14 and TRBJ2-7; the D gene is possibly TRBD1 (6 bases). Looked up from germline, CDR1 is SGHDN and CDR2 is FVKESK. The CDR3 extends over 14 amino acids. The germline V and J ends were trimmed by 1 base and 7 bases, with 14 bases remaining between them. Written as DNA, the CDR3 is TGTGCCAGCAGCCAAGGAGGGGGAGTGTTAGAGCAGTACTTC. It specifies CASSQGGGVLEQYF.

The V gene is TRBV12-3 or TRBV12-4, the J gene TRBJ2-2; 9 bases map to TRBD2. The CDR3 length is 15 residues. The ends lost 4 bases at V and 4 bases at J; junction bases unmatched: 4. CDR3 in DNA: TGTGCCAGCAGTTCCGGACTAGCGATCACCGGGGAGCTGTTTTTT. Protein product: CASSSGLAITGELFF.

The gene calls are TRBV10-3 and TRBJ1-1, with TRBD1 matching over 10 bases. This CDR3 comprises 11 residues. J gave up 6 bases and V 11 bases, and 3 bases lay outside the gene matches. Germline V gene data show CDR1 as ENHRY and CDR2 as SYGVKD. The CDR3 loop reads CALGQGSEAFF. The DNA of the CDR3 is TGTGCCTTGGGACAGGGGTCTGAAGCTTTCTTT.

This clonotype occurred a few times. The V and J genes are TRBV7-9 and TRBJ1-1, with D maybe TRBD1 (6 bases). The CDR3 runs 14 residues. Germline CDR1 SEHNR, CDR2 FQNEAQ (reference sequence). Trimming removed 1 base from V and 7 bases from J, with 13 bases in between. For the CDR3, the DNA is TGTGCCAGCAGCTTAGTGGGCAGGGGTGGTGAAGCTTTCTTT. It codes for CASSLVGRGGEAFF.

This clonotype was found many times. V usage is TRBV4-2 and J usage is TRBJ2-1; 7 bases line up with TRBD2. Germline V gene data show CDR1 as LGHNA and CDR2 as YNFKEQ. The CDR3 has 15 amino acids. With 5 bases clipped from V and 6 bases from J, the junction kept 10 bases outside the gene matches. The CDR3 DNA reads TGTGCCAGCAGCTTCCGGGACTACGAAACCAATGAGCAGTTCTTC. Protein product: CASSFRDYETNEQFF.